Following are 5 T cell receptor beta chains from one sample sequenced in a study of T cells after yellow fever vaccination. TCRdb re-called the 5' RACE reads through MiXCR, storing one row per CDR3 protein. Among hundreds of thousands of distinct CDR3 sequences listed, 3.6% were seen once. This sample comprised PBMCs, obtained on the day of the yellow fever booster vaccination. The receptor set was obtained from a man aged 18 to 30 who received the YFV17D yellow fever vaccine.

This rearrangement joins TRBV4-1 to TRBJ1-5; D remains ambiguous. Per germline, CDR1 MGHRA and CDR2 YSYEKL. CDR3 length equals 15 residues. Between the trimmed V and J ends, which lost 0 bases and 5 bases, there was a span of 11 bases. The CDR3 is CASSQDGHPYQPQHF. The CDR3 region has the DNA TGCGCCAGCAGCCAAGATGGTCACCCCTATCAGCCCCAGCATTTT.

This clonotype was detected only a few times. V and J are TRBV7-6 and TRBJ2-5, with 9 bases identical to TRBD2. Germline values: CDR1 SGHVS, CDR2 FNYEAQ. After removal of 0 bases from V and 6 bases from J, the junction contained 8 bases not matched to a gene. The CDR3 spans 16 residues. The DNA for the CDR3 is TGTGCCAGCAGCTTAGCGGCGGGGGGGCCGGGAAAGACCCAGTACTTC. This codes for CASSLAAGGPGKTQYF.

This clonotype was observed many times. The chain couples TRBV24-1 to TRBJ2-7, with 11 nucleotides matching TRBD1. This CDR3 has 19 amino acids. CDR1 and CDR2 (germline): KGHDR, SFDVKD. The V and J ends lost 3 bases and 0 bases, in that order; junction bases with no gene match: 12. This CDR3 is CATSDPTPGQGVSSYEQYF. The CDR3 bases are TGTGCCACCAGTGATCCTACTCCGGGACAGGGGGTAAGCTCCTACGAGCAGTACTTC.

This clonotype was found many times. CDR3 nucleotides: TGTGCCAGCAGCCCCTACCTTGGCGGCGGGTACCAAGAGACCCAGTACTTC. It encodes CASSPYLGGGYQETQYF. The V call is TRBV7-2, the J call TRBJ2-5; possible D gene TRBD2, 5 bases. Germline lookup yields CDR1 SGHTA and CDR2 FQGNSA. With 5 bases removed from V and 0 bases from J, the gap between germline ends came to 19 bases. This CDR3 is built from 17 residues.

This chain connects TRBV20-1 to TRBJ2-1, with 10 bases that match TRBD2. CDR3 size: 13 residues. With 6 bases clipped from V and 3 bases from J, the junction kept 2 bases outside the gene matches. CDR1 and CDR2 (germline): DFQATT, SNEGSKA (reference sequence). CDR3 bases: TGCAGTGCCTGGACTAGCGGCTACAATGAGCAGTTCTTC. This sequence encodes CSAWTSGYNEQFF.